Shown below are 7 T cell receptor beta chains from a single sample sequenced in a study of shared clonotypes between healthy human individuals. Produced via immunoSEQ multiplex PCR; TCRdb's table is partial and in-frame only. Of approximately 2,000,000 clones listed, around 90% are singletons. The sequenced sample consisted of naive CD4+ T cells from PBMCs. Subset given: CD45RA+ positively selected. These receptors were obtained from a man aged 18-30 years in good health. Some clones in this sample may be carry-over from other donors' samples.

The V and J genes are TRBV2 and TRBJ2-1; 8 bases are a match to TRBD1. The CDR3 extends over 18 amino acids. The J segment lost 0 bases and the V segment lost 6 bases, leaving 13 bases of the junction unmatched. The germline CDR1 and CDR2 sequences are SNHLY and FYNNEI. The CDR3 bases are TGTGCCAGCAGCGACCCCAGGGACAGGCTGAGCTCCTACAATGAGCAGTTCTTC. It codes for CASSDPRDRLSSYNEQFF.

The chain employs TRBV20-1 and TRBJ1-2; D is ambiguous. Germline V gives CDR1 DFQATT, CDR2 SNEGSKA (reference sequence). Trimming stripped 4 bases from V and 2 bases from J, with 5 bases between. The CDR3 length is 11 residues. The CDR3 spells CSAKGNYGYTF. The CDR3 coding sequence is TGCAGTGCTAAAGGAAACTATGGCTACACCTTC.

This chain uses TRBV28 with TRBJ2-7; tentative D call: TRBD1 (5 bases). The CDR3 extends over 13 amino acids. Germline V gene lookup returns CDR1 MDHEN and CDR2 SYDVKM. The V end lost 7 bases, the J end lost 2 bases, and 12 bases lay between the germline ends. CDR3: CASTPTATYEQYF. DNA of the CDR3: TGTGCCAGCACCCCGACAGCCACCTACGAGCAGTACTTC.

The rearrangement uses TRBV6-1 and TRBJ1-4; no reliable D call. Germline CDR1 and CDR2: MNHNS and SASEGT. V gave up 1 base and J gave up 3 bases, with 9 bases separating them. The CDR3 has 15 residues. This chain's CDR3 is CASSEVGLPNEKLFF. CDR3 in DNA: TGTGCCAGCAGTGAAGTTGGGCTACCTAATGAAAAACTGTTTTTT.

The rearrangement links TRBV18 to TRBJ1-2; 10 nucleotides match TRBD1. V lost 4 bases to trimming and J lost 5 bases; unmatched junction nucleotides: 7. This CDR3 contains 15 residues. The germline V gene has CDR1 KGHSH and CDR2 LQKENI. The CDR3 here is CASSLGQGTEYGYTF. The DNA for the CDR3 is TGTGCCAGCTCACTGGGACAGGGGACTGAGTATGGCTACACCTTC.

This sequence joins TRBV6-5 and TRBJ2-1; D call uncertain. V was shortened by 0 bases and J by 4 bases, with 13 bases between the two germline ends. CDR1 is MNHEY and CDR2 is SVGAGI in the germline V gene. This CDR3 has 16 residues. The CDR3 loop reads CASSYSYGSPYNEQFF. The CDR3 coding sequence is TGTGCCAGCAGTTACTCTTACGGATCTCCGTACAATGAGCAGTTCTTC.

As concerns this clone: The identical CDR3 is also encoded by other nucleotide sequences in the sample. The chain carries TRBV5-6 and TRBJ2-6, with D hard to call. CDR1 and CDR2 from the germline V gene are SGHDT and YYEEEE. The CDR3 is 15 amino acids. Trimming took off 1 base at V and 5 bases at J, with 10 bases between the two ends. The CDR3 DNA reads TGTGCCAGCAGCTTGAGCAGAATCCGGGCCAACGTCCTGACTTTC. This translates into CASSLSRIRANVLTF.